This TCR beta chain is drawn from a study of tumor-infiltrating lymphocytes in primary liver carcinoma (dated by TCRdb to 2015 to 2018). As for the study more broadly: Roughly five patients with histopathologically diagnosed primary liver carcinoma underwent surgical resection in China between 2015 and early 2016. A total of about 35 specimens from 5 patients underwent TCRbeta repertoire sequencing, comprising about 25 tumor regions, 5 adjacent noncancerous liver tissues and 5 peripheral blood samples. Roughly 3.5 to 8 million productive TCRbeta reads were obtained per sample, and no significant difference in read depth was found between tissue types. Of the five patients, three men and two women aged 30 to 69 years, four had hepatocellular carcinoma and one had combined HCC and intrahepatic cholangiocarcinoma. Across five regions of each liver tumor, along with adjacent normal tissue and blood, the study brought together TCRbeta repertoire sequencing, expression microarrays and whole-exome sequencing. The tumors of the five patients were staged as T1-T3 N0M0, with maximum diameters ranging from about 4 to 11 cm. High reproducibility was observed for the technical replicate repertoires, with mean shared-clone rates approximately 0.9 and correlation coefficients above 0.95. Points the paper makes about the study in general: Because only the TCR beta chain was sequenced and unpaired alpha chains were not captured, true repertoire diversity is likely underestimated. The top 250 clones made up a significantly larger repertoire fraction in tumors than in blood (p = 0.039). With just a few patients in the study, the authors point out that the findings should be validated in a larger study. Since the samples were bulk and unsorted, there was no way to compare CD4+ and CD8+ T cell repertoires. Pairs of tumor regions showed greater repertoire overlap (mean about 36%) than tumor-adjacent pairs (roughly 17%) or tumor-blood pairs (roughly 14%), which is consistent with antigen-driven expansion.

The germline V gene sets CDR1 to MGHRA and CDR2 to YSYEKL. CDR3 length: 13 amino acids, cysteine to phenylalanine. Only CDR3 DNA remains: 39 bases, in frame from the first base. TCRbeta-specific cDNA was reverse-transcribed from about 0.45 ug total RNA using a constant-region primer and ProtoScript II reverse transcriptase. Construction of the TCRbeta libraries relied on three nested rounds of multiplex PCR, following a slightly modified ARM-PCR procedure. The first two PCR rounds used multiplex TRBV1-TRBV30 forward primers with a Cbeta reverse primer, each for approximately 11 cycles. Sample barcodes and Illumina adapters were added in a final 25-cycle PCR using Deep VentR polymerase. Before sequencing, amplicons of 200-500 bp were purified from gel using a QIAquick gel extraction kit. An Illumina HiSeq 2500 was used to sequence the TCRbeta amplicons, generating 250-bp paired-end reads. As for the original processing: Trimmomatic v0.33 was used to quality-trim the reads, and FLASH v1.2.11 was used to merge paired reads so that full CDR3 sequences could be recovered. MiGEC v1.2.1b assigned V, D and J germline segments to the rearranged TCRbeta sequences. VDJtools v1.0.0 computed clonotype statistics and Shannon-Wiener diversity indices. Except for diversity analysis, only the 250 most abundant clonotypes of each sample were used in subsequent analyses to reduce sampling bias. TCRdb redid the processing of the public reads, applying fastp at Q25 and MiXCR, and retained in-frame beta chains. Here each entry gathers all rows of one CDR3 protein and keeps the most common genes and DNA. The V and J calls were not made by the authors but by TCRdb's processing. Here the sample has about 310,000 distinct CDR3 sequences; 45% to 70% occur a single time. The ten top clones hold about a sixth of the sample.

Blood RNA was extracted from unsorted whole blood with TRIzol reagent; germline DNA came from the DNeasy Blood & Tissue kit. Chronic HBV infection was present in the patients, and the patients were treatment-naive at sampling. Before surgery, 4 to 5 milliliters of peripheral blood were collected into K2EDTA tubes. This clonotype was seen at least ten times. The antigen this receptor binds is unknown. An end of the junction does not agree with germline; a read error may underlie this. What was sequenced was peripheral blood. Here the chain combines TRBV4-1 and TRBJ2-2, with TRBD1 matching 7 junction bases. This TCR derives from a woman aged 30 to 39 with primary liver carcinoma and hepatitis B virus infection. The DNA sequence is given as TGTGCCAGCAGCCCGGGACAGACCGGGGAGCTGTTTTTT. It specifies CASSPGQTGELFF.